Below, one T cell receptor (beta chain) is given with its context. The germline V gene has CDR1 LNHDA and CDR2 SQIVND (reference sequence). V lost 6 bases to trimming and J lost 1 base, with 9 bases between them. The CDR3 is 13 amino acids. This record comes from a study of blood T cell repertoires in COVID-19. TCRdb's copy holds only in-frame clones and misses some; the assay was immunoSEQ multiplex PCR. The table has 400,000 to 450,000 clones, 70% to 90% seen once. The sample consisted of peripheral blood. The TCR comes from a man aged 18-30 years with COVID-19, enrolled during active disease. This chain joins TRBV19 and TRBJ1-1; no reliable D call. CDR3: CASRNQENTEAFF. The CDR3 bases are TGTGCCAGTAGAAACCAGGAGAACACTGAAGCTTTCTTT.